This TCR beta chain originates from a study of T cells in Graves' hyperthyroidism and ophthalmopathy (dated by TCRdb to between 2019 and 2020). As for the study more broadly: Peripheral blood samples were taken at the time of initial diagnosis, prior to any treatment. To identify distinguishing TCR V-J signatures, a discovery cohort of 90 to 100 patients was used, comprising some 45 with Graves' ophthalmopathy and about 59 with stable Graves' hyperthyroidism. Prospective prediction of ophthalmopathy was tested in an independent validation cohort of some 20 hyperthyroidism patients and 17 patients who later progressed to ophthalmopathy. The 100 discovery patients were randomly split 7:3 into training and test sets. In six Graves' hyperthyroidism patients, the study also compared T-cell repertoires from thyroid tissue with T-cell repertoires from blood. After blood sampling, hyperthyroidism patients were treated with methimazole at a starting dose of 30 mg daily, and ophthalmopathy patients were treated with high-dose intravenous methylprednisolone. The paper reports TCR Vbeta CDR3 sequencing of 140 or so peripheral blood samples: some 44 ophthalmopathy, some 80 hyperthyroidism and approximately 17 progressor patients. Summary of the overall study and its limitations: In validation, the model predicted progression to ophthalmopathy with roughly 70% sensitivity and about 72% specificity, a median of around six months before onset. Ophthalmopathy was separated from stable hyperthyroidism by a 13 V-J signature model, with just over 85% sensitivity and about 81% specificity obtained in cross-validation and 80%/75% obtained in testing. Sample size was not statistically predetermined, and blinding of investigators to group allocation was not performed. Most expanded thyroid clonotypes (frequency above 0.001) were also detected in blood, a finding suggesting that blood repertoires may reflect thyroid immune responses.

The TCR beta CDR3 regions were amplified from RNA transcripts. For the first round of RT-PCR on the TCR CDR3, the HTBI primer set was used together with the Qiagen OneStep RT-PCR kit. The libraries were constructed in a second round of multiplex PCR and then size-selected and purified. Sequencing of the libraries was done on an Illumina HiSeq2000 using paired-end 100 bp reads. Processing in the source paper ran as follows. SOAPnuke was used to process the raw data, with reads discarded if the reads contained adapters or uncalled bases, had a mean Phred below 15, or lacked an exact constant-primer or identifier match. High-quality paired reads were merged with COPE v1.2.5, and unique nucleotide sequences were defined as clonotypes. MiTCR v1.1 was used to align clonotypes to the IMGT TRBV, TRBD and TRBJ reference segments. The analysis included only V-J combinations with a frequency above 0.0001, which together covered 99% to 99.2% of the repertoires. A TCS score was defined as the ratio of F50 (clonal expansion) to E x V (chaos), with BLOSUM62-based TCRdist applied between CDR3 peptides within each V-J. Welch's t-statistics and random forest reduced some 510 V-J features to 10 to 15, which were used in a naive Bayes classifier (R e1071). TCRdb itself trimmed the public reads at Q25 with fastp, ran MiXCR and retained productive beta chains. All rows with the same CDR3 protein become a single entry with the most common DNA and genes. TCRdb, not the original authors, processed these V and J calls. Present in this sample are about 600,000 distinct CDR3 sequences, roughly 16% of which were seen just once. The ten largest make up approximately 3.5% of the sample.

This clonotype appeared a few times. Its antigen specificity is not known. One base away there is no much larger clone; base qualities are not given. Ophthalmopathy patients had moderately to severely active disease, with a Clinical Activity Score of 3 or more, a NOSPECS grade of 4 or more, and a disease duration of less than 3 months. Exclusion was applied to patients with uncontrolled infections, other autoimmune diseases, pregnancy or lactation. Diagnoses were established on the basis of clinical symptoms, serum thyroxine and TRAb, thyroid ultrasound, and orbital computed tomography. PBMCs were isolated from about 9.2 ml of fresh peripheral blood by Ficoll-Paque density gradient centrifugation. Trizol reagent was used to extract total RNA, and RNA quality was then checked on an Agilent 2100 Bioanalyzer. The CDR3 has 15 amino acids, counting the end cysteine and phenylalanine. Only the CDR3 DNA stays, 45 bases, in frame from base 1. The germline V gene supplies CDR1 SGHTA and CDR2 FQGTGA. From V the trimming removes 5 bases and from J it removes 8 bases, while the gene matches leave 8 bases of the junction unaccounted for.

The sequence is built from TRBV7-3 and TRBJ2-1; 11 central nucleotides agree with TRBD1. Sequences were obtained from blood. This receptor was obtained from a middle-aged woman with Graves' ophthalmopathy. Read as DNA, the sequence is TGTGCCAGCAGCGAGGGACAGGGGGTCGGTGATGAGCAGTTCTTC. This codes for CASSEGQGVGDEQFF.